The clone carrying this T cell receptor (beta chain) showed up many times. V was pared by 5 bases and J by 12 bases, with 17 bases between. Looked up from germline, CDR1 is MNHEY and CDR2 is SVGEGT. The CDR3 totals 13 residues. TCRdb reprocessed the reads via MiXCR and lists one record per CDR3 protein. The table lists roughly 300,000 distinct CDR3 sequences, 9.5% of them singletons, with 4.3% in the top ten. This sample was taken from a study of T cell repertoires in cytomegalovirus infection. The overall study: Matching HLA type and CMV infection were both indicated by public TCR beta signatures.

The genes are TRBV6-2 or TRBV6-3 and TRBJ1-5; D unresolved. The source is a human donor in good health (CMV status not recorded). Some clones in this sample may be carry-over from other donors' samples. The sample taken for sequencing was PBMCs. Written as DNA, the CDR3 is TGTGCCAGCAGTCAGAATTATGTGGGGTACCAGCATTTT. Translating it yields CASSQNYVGYQHF.